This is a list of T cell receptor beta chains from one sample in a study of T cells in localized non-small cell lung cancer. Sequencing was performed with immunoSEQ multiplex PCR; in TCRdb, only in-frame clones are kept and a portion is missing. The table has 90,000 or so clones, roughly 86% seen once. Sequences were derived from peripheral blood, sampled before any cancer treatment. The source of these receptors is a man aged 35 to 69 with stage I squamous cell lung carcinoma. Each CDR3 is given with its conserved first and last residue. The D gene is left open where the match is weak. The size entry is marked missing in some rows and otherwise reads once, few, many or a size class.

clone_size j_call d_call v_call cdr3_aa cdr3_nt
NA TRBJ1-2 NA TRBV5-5 CASSSISGSYGYTF TGTGCCAGCAGCTCCATTAGCGGGTCCTATGGCTACACCTTC
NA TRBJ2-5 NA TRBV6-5 CASSYSKRAAGTQYF TGTGCCAGCAGTTACTCGAAGAGGGCAGCGGGGACCCAGTACTTC
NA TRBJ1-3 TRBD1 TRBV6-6 CASSTSGGSGNTIYF TGTGCCAGCAGTACATCAGGGGGGTCGGGAAACACCATATATTTT
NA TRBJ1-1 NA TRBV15 CATSSGQSLKAFF TGTGCCACCAGCAGCGGACAGTCTCTCAAAGCTTTCTTT
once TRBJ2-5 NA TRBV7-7 CASSRLQGETQYF TGTGCCAGCAGCCGATTGCAGGGGGAGACCCAGTACTTC
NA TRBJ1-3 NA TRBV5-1 CASSLGGSGNTIYF TGCGCCAGCAGCTTGGGAGGGTCTGGAAACACCATATATTTT
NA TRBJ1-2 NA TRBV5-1 CASSLEGNYGYTF TGCGCCAGCAGCTTGGAGGGGAACTATGGCTACACCTTC
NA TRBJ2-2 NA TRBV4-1 CASSQYQVGVELFF TGCGCCAGCAGCCAATACCAGGTCGGGGTCGAACTGTTTTTT
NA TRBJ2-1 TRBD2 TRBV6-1 CASSGTSGGTYNEQFF TGTGCCAGCAGTGGGACTAGCGGGGGGACCTACAATGAGCAGTTCTTC
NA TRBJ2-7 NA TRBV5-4 CASSSQGVLSYEQYF TGTGCCAGCAGCTCACAGGGTGTTCTCTCCTACGAGCAGTACTTC
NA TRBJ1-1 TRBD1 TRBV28 CASSLTGSEAFF TGTGCCAGCAGCCTGACAGGGAGTGAAGCTTTCTTT
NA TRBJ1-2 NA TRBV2 CASSGVAYYGYTF TGTGCCAGCAGTGGTGTAGCGTACTATGGCTACACCTTC
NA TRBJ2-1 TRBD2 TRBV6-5 CASRASGGAVEQFF TGTGCCAGCAGGGCTAGCGGGGGGGCCGTTGAGCAGTTCTTC
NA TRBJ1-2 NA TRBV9 CASTGPYNYGYTF TGTGCCAGCACCGGGCCTTATAACTATGGCTACACCTTC
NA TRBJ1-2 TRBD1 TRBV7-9 CASSSQTGGRRYTF TGTGCCAGCAGCTCTCAAACAGGGGGGAGGCGCTACACCTTC
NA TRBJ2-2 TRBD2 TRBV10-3 CAISGRGGLDTGELFF TGTGCCATCAGTGGACGGGGGGGCCTTGACACCGGGGAGCTGTTTTTT
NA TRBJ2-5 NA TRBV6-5 CASGALAETQYF TGTGCCAGCGGGGCCTTAGCGGAGACCCAGTACTTC
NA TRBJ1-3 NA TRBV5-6 CASSSGWSLASGNTIYF TGTGCCAGCAGCTCTGGGTGGAGCCTTGCATCTGGAAACACCATATATTTT
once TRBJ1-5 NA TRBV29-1 CSVVWSNSNQPQHF TGCAGCGTTGTGTGGTCGAATAGCAATCAGCCCCAGCATTTT
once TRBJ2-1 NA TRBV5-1 CASSLVRSVEQFF TGCGCCAGCAGCTTGGTCCGGTCGGTTGAGCAGTTCTTC
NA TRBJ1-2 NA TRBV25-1 CASSDLRGYTF TGTGCCAGCAGTGATCTCAGGGGCTACACCTTC
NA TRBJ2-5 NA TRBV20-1 CSPRGQETQYF TGCAGCCCCAGGGGCCAAGAGACCCAGTACTTC
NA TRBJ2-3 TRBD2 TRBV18 CASSPTGGPTDTQYF TGTGCCAGCTCACCAACGGGGGGACCGACAGATACGCAGTATTTT
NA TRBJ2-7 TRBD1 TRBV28 CASSPEQGTHHEQYF TGTGCCAGCAGTCCAGAACAGGGGACGCACCACGAGCAGTACTTC
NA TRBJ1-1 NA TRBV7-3 CASSFRANTEAFF TGTGCCAGCAGCTTCCGGGCCAACACTGAAGCTTTCTTT
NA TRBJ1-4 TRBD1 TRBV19 CASSPRTGLGEKLFF TGTGCCAGTAGTCCGAGGACAGGGCTGGGTGAAAAACTGTTTTTT
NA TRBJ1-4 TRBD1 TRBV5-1 CASGGQGHNEKLFF TGCGCCAGCGGGGGACAGGGCCATAATGAAAAACTGTTTTTT
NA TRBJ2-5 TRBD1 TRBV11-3 CASSLATGAQETQYF TGTGCCAGCAGCTTAGCCACAGGGGCCCAAGAGACCCAGTACTTC
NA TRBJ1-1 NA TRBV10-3 CAISPGQTMNTEAFF TGTGCCATCAGCCCTGGACAGACCATGAACACTGAAGCTTTCTTT
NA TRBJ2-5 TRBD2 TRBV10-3 CAISVALAGGQETQYF TGTGCCATCAGTGTGGCGCTAGCGGGGGGACAAGAGACCCAGTACTTC
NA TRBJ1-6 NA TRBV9 CASSVDSGRSPLHF TGTGCCAGCAGCGTAGACTCAGGGAGATCACCCCTCCACTTT
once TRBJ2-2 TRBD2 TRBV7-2 CASSWRGITGELFF TGTGCCAGCAGCTGGCGGGGGATTACCGGGGAGCTGTTTTTT
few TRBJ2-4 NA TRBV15 CATSAGPKNIQYF TGTGCCACCAGCGCCGGACCTAAAAACATTCAGTACTTC
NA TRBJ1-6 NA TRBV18 CASSSLQGRTNNSPLHF TGTGCCAGCTCATCCCTTCAGGGACGGACCAATAATTCACCCCTCCACTTT
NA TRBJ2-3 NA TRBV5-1 CASSPRQGGGTQYF TGCGCCAGCAGCCCCCGACAGGGAGGGGGTACGCAGTATTTT
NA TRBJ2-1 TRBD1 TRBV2 CASRHGTGGQNEQFF TGTGCCAGCAGACACGGGACAGGGGGTCAAAATGAGCAGTTCTTC
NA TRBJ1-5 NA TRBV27 CASREYSNQPQHF TGTGCCAGCAGAGAATATAGCAATCAGCCCCAGCATTTT
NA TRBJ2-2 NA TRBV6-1 CASSEALRGTGELFF TGTGCCAGCAGTGAAGCGCTTCGGGGCACCGGGGAGCTGTTTTTT
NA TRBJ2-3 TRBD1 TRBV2 CASSEFLGTAVSVQYF TGTGCCAGCAGTGAGTTTCTCGGGACAGCAGTAAGTGTGCAGTATTTT
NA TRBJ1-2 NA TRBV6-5 CASSYSPMSGYTF TGTGCCAGCAGTTACTCGCCTATGTCAGGCTACACCTTC
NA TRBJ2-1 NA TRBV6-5 CASRDFSSYNEQFF TGTGCCAGCAGAGACTTCAGCTCCTACAATGAGCAGTTCTTC
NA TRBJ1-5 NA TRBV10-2 CASRRLLNQPQHF TGCGCCAGTAGACGCCTCCTTAATCAGCCCCAGCATTTT
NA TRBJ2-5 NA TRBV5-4 CASSLGGSYRQETQYF TGTGCCAGCAGCTTGGGGGGATCCTACAGACAAGAGACCCAGTACTTC
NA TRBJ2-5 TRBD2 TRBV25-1 CASSVSGGNGETQYF TGTGCCAGCAGCGTATCGGGGGGAAATGGGGAGACCCAGTACTTC
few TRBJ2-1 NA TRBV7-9 CASSLGTVGQFF TGTGCCAGCAGCTTAGGGACAGTTGGGCAGTTCTTC